This TCR beta chain was documented in a study of shared clonotypes between healthy human individuals. Study in general: Each donor's CD4 naive and CD4 memory cells filled three plates apiece, CD8 naive two, and CD8 memory one.

Note on this clone: The identical CDR3 is also encoded by other nucleotide sequences in the sample.

Germline-derived CDR1 and CDR2 are MNHEY and SMNVEV (reference sequence). Trimming took 1 base from V and 5 from J, leaving 5 bases between them. This CDR3 is built from 12 residues. When replicate PCRs were run on sorted subsets, they used around 200 ng DNA, 30,000 to 35,000 T cell genomes. Sequencing was performed with immunoSEQ multiplex PCR; in TCRdb, only in-frame clones are kept and a portion is missing. The sample consists of under 1,900,000 clones, about 98.5% of them appearing once. The chain employs TRBV27 and TRBJ2-5; no clear D gene. The sequence was obtained from a man younger than 45 in good health. Sequencing was carried out using naive CD4+ T cells sorted from blood. Specified subset: CD45RA+ positively selected. The CDR3 here is CASSLWGETQYF. DNA of the CDR3: TGTGCCAGCAGTTTATGGGGTGAGACCCAGTACTTC.